The 7 T cell receptor beta chains reported below all come from one sample, sequenced in a study of blood T cell repertoires in COVID-19 (dated by TCRdb to the early 2020s). Receptor amplification or capture employed the immunoSEQ multiplex PCR assay. TCRdb took over this immuneACCESS table, retaining in-frame rearrangements with V and J assigned. Such tables are incomplete; in checked studies, under half of the missing clones stem from an unresolved V gene, and the remainder is unexplained. Across this sample there are 300,000 to 400,000 clones, with approximately 88% seen only once. Roughly 0.97% of the sample lies in the top ten. The material sequenced was PBMCs or T cells enriched from blood (not recorded which). The receptors shown here come from a woman younger than 45 with acute COVID-19.

The sample holds a few counts of this clone. The chain couples TRBV27 to TRBJ2-1; 8 bases line up with TRBD2. CDR1 is MNHEY, CDR2 SMNVEV, per germline (reference sequence). Unmatched junction bases numbered 15, after V lost 5 bases and J lost 0 bases. This CDR3 comprises 19 residues. CDR3 DNA sequence: TGTGCCAGCAGTAGAACGGGGGGGTCCCTGCTTCCCTCCTACAATGAGCAGTTCTTC. This translates into CASSRTGGSLLPSYNEQFF.

This chain connects TRBV6-1 to TRBJ2-7; 7 bases agree with TRBD2. This CDR3 is built from 12 residues. Germline V lookup: CDR1 MNHNS, CDR2 SASEGT. V was clipped by 0 bases and J by 13 bases; unmatched bases: 6. In DNA, the CDR3 is TGTGCCAGCAGTGAAGCGGGGGAGGGAACATACTTC. Protein product: CASSEAGEGTYF.

V and J are TRBV19 and TRBJ2-7, with D perhaps matching TRBD2 (6 bases). V lost 4 bases, J lost 3 bases, and 10 bases lay in between. The CDR3 is 13 amino acids. Germline V gives CDR1 LNHDA, CDR2 SQIVND (reference sequence). The CDR3 DNA reads as TGTGCCAGTAGTACCCGGGACTTCTACGAGCAGTACTTC. It is translated as CASSTRDFYEQYF.

This chain joins TRBV15 and TRBJ2-2; D is undetermined. The CDR3 runs 15 residues. Looked up from germline, CDR1 is LNHNV and CDR2 is YYDKDF (reference sequence). V gave up 3 bases and J gave up 0 bases, with 8 bases separating them. CDR3 in DNA: TGTGCCACCAGCAGGGGCACGGCGAACACCGGGGAGCTGTTTTTT. Encoded protein: CATSRGTANTGELFF.

This chain uses TRBV7-2 with TRBJ2-1; 7 bases are shared with TRBD2. The CDR3 has 17 residues. V lost 3 bases to trimming and J lost 0 bases; unmatched junction nucleotides: 8. Germline V gives CDR1 SGHTA, CDR2 FQGNSA. CDR3 protein: CASSFQRGRSSYNEQFF. The CDR3 DNA is TGTGCCAGCAGCTTTCAGCGGGGCCGCAGCTCCTACAATGAGCAGTTCTTC.

This chain joins TRBV10-1 and TRBJ2-7, with D unclear. The germline V gene has CDR1 WNHNN and CDR2 SYGVQD (reference sequence). The CDR3 runs to 14 residues. Trimming removed 6 bases from V and 4 bases from J, with 16 bases in between. In DNA form, the CDR3 reads TGCGCCAGCAGGTTTACATCCGCCCCTTACGAGCAGTACTTC. Translating gives CASRFTSAPYEQYF.

The chain employs TRBV27 and TRBJ2-2, with unresolved D. The ends were cut back, 7 bases at V and 4 bases at J, with 10 bases in the middle. CDR3 length equals 13 residues. From germline, CDR1 is MNHEY and CDR2 SMNVEV (reference sequence). In nucleotides, the CDR3 is TGTGCCAGCATTTATGGGCCCACCGGGGAGCTGTTTTTT. Its protein product is CASIYGPTGELFF.